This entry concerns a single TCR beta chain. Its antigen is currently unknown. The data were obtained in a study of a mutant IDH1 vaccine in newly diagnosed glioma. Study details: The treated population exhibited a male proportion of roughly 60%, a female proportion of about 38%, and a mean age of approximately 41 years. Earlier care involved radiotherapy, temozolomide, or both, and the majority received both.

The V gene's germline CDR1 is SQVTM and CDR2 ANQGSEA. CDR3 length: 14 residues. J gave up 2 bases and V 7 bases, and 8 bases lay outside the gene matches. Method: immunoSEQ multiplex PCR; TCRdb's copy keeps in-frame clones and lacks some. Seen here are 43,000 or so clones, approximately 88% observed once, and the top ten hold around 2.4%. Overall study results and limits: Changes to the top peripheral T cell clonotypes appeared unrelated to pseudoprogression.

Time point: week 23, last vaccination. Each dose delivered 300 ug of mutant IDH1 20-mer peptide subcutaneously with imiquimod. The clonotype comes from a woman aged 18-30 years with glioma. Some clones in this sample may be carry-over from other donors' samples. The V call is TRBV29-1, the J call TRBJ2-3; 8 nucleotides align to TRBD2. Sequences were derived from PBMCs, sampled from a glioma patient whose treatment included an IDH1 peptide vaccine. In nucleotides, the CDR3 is TGCAGCGGGGTAGCGGGGAGTCACACAGATACGCAGTATTTT. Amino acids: CSGVAGSHTDTQYF.